Presented here are 29 T cell receptor beta chains from one specimen sequenced in a study of cytomegalovirus exposure and HLA in healthy donors. TCRdb's table, derived via immunoSEQ multiplex PCR, lists solely in-frame clones and lacks some. The table lists 120,000 to 150,000 clones, about four fifths of them singletons. Sample: PBMCs. These receptor sequences come from a woman younger than 45 in good health and CMV-seronegative.

V usage is TRBV6-1 and J usage is TRBJ1-4; unclear D gene. V was pared by 8 bases and J by 2 bases, with 9 bases between. CDR1 is MNHNS and CDR2 is SASEGT in the germline V gene. There are 13 residues in the CDR3. In nucleotides, the CDR3 is TGTGCCAGCGTGCTTCAGACTAATGAAAAACTGTTTTTT. It specifies CASVLQTNEKLFF.

This clone occurred once. This chain joins TRBV6-1 and TRBJ1-4; 10 bases are a match to TRBD1. With 1 base clipped from V and 4 bases from J, the junction kept 12 bases outside the gene matches. The germline gives CDR1 MNHNS, CDR2 SASEGT. This CDR3 comprises 19 residues. The CDR3, as DNA: TGTGCCAGCAGTGAAGGGGACAGGGGCATAAGTCGACTTAATGAAAAACTGTTTTTT. Translated, it gives CASSEGDRGISRLNEKLFF.

This chain links TRBV5-8 with TRBJ2-3, with 7 bases matching TRBD1. The V segment lost 3 bases and the J segment 5 bases; nucleotides outside the gene matches: 12. The CDR3 runs 16 residues. Per the germline V gene, CDR1 is SGHTS and CDR2 is YDEGEE. The CDR3 DNA follows: TGTGCCAGCAGCTCCAACGCAGGGGGTTTTGGAGATACGCAGTATTTT. It is translated as CASSSNAGGFGDTQYF.

This rearrangement joins TRBV7-9 to TRBJ1-2, with 8 positions matching TRBD1. Germline trimming cut 5 bases from V and 6 bases from J; bases unmatched to any gene: 8. The CDR3 has 14 amino acids. CDR1 is SEHNR, CDR2 FQNEAQ, per germline (reference sequence). The CDR3 DNA reads TGTGCCAGCAGCCCGGGACAGGAGAGGAATGGCTACACCTTC. It is translated as CASSPGQERNGYTF.

This sequence joins TRBV5-1 and TRBJ1-1, with 8 bases fitting TRBD1. V lost 4 bases and J lost 2; bases outside the gene matches: 4. Germline CDR1 and CDR2: SGHRS and YFSETQ. The CDR3 is 14 amino acids. The CDR3 region has the DNA TGCGCCAGCAGCCAGGGGGCAACCAACACTGAAGCTTTCTTT. It codes for CASSQGATNTEAFF.

The V call is TRBV10-3, the J call TRBJ2-7; perhaps TRBD1 as D (7 bases). V was pared by 8 bases and J by 6 bases, with 23 bases between. The CDR3 is 15 amino acids. The germline V gene has CDR1 ENHRY and CDR2 SYGVKD. In DNA form, the CDR3 reads TGTGCCATCCGCCAGGGGGGACCCCGGGGTTTCGAGCAGTACTTC. Translation gives CAIRQGGPRGFEQYF.

V usage is TRBV10-3 and J usage is TRBJ2-7; no firm D call. This CDR3 is 15 amino acids long. The germline CDR1 and CDR2 sequences are ENHRY and SYGVKD. V lost 0 bases and J lost 0, with 9 bases in between. In nucleotides, the CDR3 is TGTGCCATCAGTGAGTCGGCAGGTTCCTCCTACGAGCAGTACTTC. Its translation: CAISESAGSSYEQYF.

This chain connects TRBV7-2 to TRBJ1-2; possible D gene TRBD1, 6 bases. Trimming cost V 1 base and J 4 bases, with 7 bases left between them. The CDR3 is 13 amino acids. Germline loops: CDR1 SGHTA, CDR2 FQGNSA. CDR3 nucleotide sequence: TGTGCCAGCAGCTTAGACAGGGTCTATGGCTACACCTTC. It is translated as CASSLDRVYGYTF.

The V and J genes are TRBV5-1 and TRBJ1-1; 12 bases align to TRBD1. The CDR3 sequence is 16 residues long. Germline CDR1 and CDR2: SGHRS and YFSETQ. V shed 4 bases, J shed 11 bases, and the junction held 15 bases outside the gene matches. The CDR3: CASSLNPGQGAFNAFF. The CDR3 DNA reads TGCGCCAGCAGCCTGAATCCGGGACAGGGGGCATTTAACGCTTTCTTT.

This chain uses TRBV6-5 with TRBJ1-2; TRBD1 agrees at 10 bases. V shed 4 bases and J 4 bases; nucleotides not matched to a gene: 3. Germline V gene sequence: CDR1 MNHEY, CDR2 SVGAGI. The CDR3 consists of 14 residues. The CDR3 sequence: CASSSRTGGYGYTF. The CDR3 DNA follows: TGTGCCAGCAGTTCGCGGACAGGGGGCTATGGCTACACCTTC.

This clone was seen more than once but under ten times. CDR3 residues: CASSYWGVDEQYF. For the CDR3, the DNA is TGTGCCAGCAGTTACTGGGGCGTAGATGAGCAGTACTTC. The chain has TRBV6-6 and TRBJ2-7; the D gene is possibly TRBD1 (5 bases). Germline-derived CDR1 and CDR2 are MNHNY and SVGAGI (reference sequence). V dropped 1 base and J dropped 7 bases, with 11 bases sitting between them. The CDR3 spans 13 residues.

This clone has only a few counts. The rearrangement links TRBV2 to TRBJ1-1, with 7 bases identical to TRBD1. V was clipped by 6 bases and J by 3 bases; unmatched bases: 4. This CDR3 contains 13 residues. Germline values: CDR1 SNHLY, CDR2 FYNNEI. The CDR3 reads CASRDREDTEAFF. CDR3 sequence (DNA): TGTGCCAGCAGAGACAGGGAGGACACTGAAGCTTTCTTT.

The V gene is TRBV27, the J gene TRBJ2-3, with 9 nucleotides matching TRBD2. The CDR3 totals 15 residues. V lost 5 bases, J lost 0 bases, and 3 bases stayed unmatched. Germline CDR1 MNHEY, CDR2 SMNVEV (reference sequence). DNA of the CDR3: TGTGCCAGCAGTCTTAGCGGGGGTAGCACAGATACGCAGTATTTT. Protein sequence: CASSLSGGSTDTQYF.

V gene TRBV5-1 combines with J gene TRBJ1-6; D remains ambiguous. CDR1 and CDR2 from the germline V gene are SGHRS and YFSETQ. V lost 5 bases and J lost 14, with 14 bases in between. The CDR3 runs to 12 residues. CDR3 DNA: TGCGCCAGCAGGGCAGACGAGGAAGCCCTCCACTTT. This codes for CASRADEEALHF.

The chain carries TRBV28 and TRBJ1-1; D ambiguous. The CDR3 has 14 amino acids. Germline assignment: CDR1 MDHEN and CDR2 SYDVKM. Trimming removed 5 bases at V and 2 bases at J, with 12 bases between. Written as DNA, the CDR3 is TGTGCCAGCAGTATCGTTGTTAAAAACACTGAAGCTTTCTTT. It codes for CASSIVVKNTEAFF.

The gene calls are TRBV2 and TRBJ2-3; 10 nucleotides align to TRBD1. V lost 6 bases, J lost 5 bases, and 8 bases stayed unmatched. The CDR3 spans 15 residues. Germline CDR1 is SNHLY and CDR2 is FYNNEI. The CDR3 loop is CASSQGTGAQDTQYF. The CDR3, as DNA: TGTGCCAGCAGCCAAGGGACAGGGGCGCAAGATACGCAGTATTTT. The full variable domain, with the rest looked up from reference TRBV2 and TRBJ2-3, is EPEVTQTPSHQVTQMGQEVILRCVPISNHLYFYWYRQILGQKVEFLVSFYNNEISEKSEIFDDQFSVERPDGSNFTLKIRSTKLEDSAMYFCASSQGTGAQDTQYFGPGTRLTVL.

This clone showed up just once. This sequence joins TRBV6-6 and TRBJ1-6, with 7 bases fitting TRBD1. Trimming took 6 bases from V and 3 from J; bases not matched to a gene: 2. The CDR3 is 14 amino acids. CDR1 is MNHNY, CDR2 SVGAGI, per germline (reference sequence). The CDR3 DNA is TGTGCCAGCAGGCGACAGGGCTATAATTCACCCCTCCACTTT. Its protein product is CASRRQGYNSPLHF.

In DNA form, the CDR3 reads TGTGCCAGCAGCTATTTCTTGCGGGGGCGCTCCTACGAGCAGTACTTC. Encoded protein: CASSYFLRGRSYEQYF. The gene calls are TRBV5-8 and TRBJ2-7; D is possibly TRBD2 (7 bases). Trimming left V 3 bases short and J 0 bases short, with 16 bases between. This CDR3 spans 16 amino acids. Germline CDR1 SGHTS, CDR2 YDEGEE.

The rearrangement links TRBV5-1 to TRBJ2-5; D ambiguous. The length of the CDR3 is 14 residues. Trimming removed 0 bases at V and 2 bases at J, with 8 bases between. The V gene's germline CDR1 is SGHRS and CDR2 YFSETQ. The CDR3 DNA sequence: TGCGCCAGCAGCTTGGTTTCCACTCAAGAGACCCAGTACTTC. Amino acids: CASSLVSTQETQYF.

The rearrangement uses TRBV10-1 and TRBJ2-3, with TRBD2 matching 8 bases. Per germline, CDR1 WNHNN and CDR2 SYGVQD (reference sequence). CDR3 length: 14 residues. Germline trimming cut 8 bases from V and 5 bases from J; bases unmatched to any gene: 9. The CDR3 bases are TGCGCCAGCCTAACCGGGGGGGCCGAAGATACGCAGTATTTT. Translating it yields CASLTGGAEDTQYF.

The chain uses TRBV7-2 and TRBJ2-1; 7 bases match TRBD2. This CDR3 has 14 residues. Per the germline V gene, CDR1 is SGHTA and CDR2 is FQGNSA. Trimming cost V 8 bases and J 1 base; bases outside gene matches: 5. CDR3: CASVRGGSYNEQFF. The CDR3 bases are TGTGCCAGCGTTCGCGGGGGATCCTACAATGAGCAGTTCTTC.

The chain links TRBV28 to TRBJ1-5, with 8 bases identical to TRBD1. V was pared by 3 bases and J by 4 bases, with 5 bases of the junction left unmatched. CDR3 length: 15 residues. The V gene's germline CDR1 is MDHEN and CDR2 SYDVKM. CDR3 region: CASSFFQGANQPQHF. CDR3 nucleotide sequence: TGTGCCAGCAGTTTCTTCCAGGGGGCGAATCAGCCCCAGCATTTT.

The chain employs TRBV7-2 and TRBJ2-3, with a weak D call TRBD2 (6 bases). Trimming removed 5 bases at V and 2 bases at J, with 11 bases between. CDR1 is SGHTA and CDR2 is FQGNSA in the germline V gene. The CDR3 runs to 14 residues. CDR3 residues: CASSARRDTDTQYF. The CDR3 DNA reads as TGTGCCAGCAGCGCAAGGCGGGACACAGATACGCAGTATTTT.

In this sample, this clone turned up once. The chain carries TRBV4-1 and TRBJ2-4; the D gene is possibly TRBD1 (5 bases). Deletions cut 1 base from V and 5 bases from J, with 12 bases between. The germline CDR1 and CDR2 sequences are MGHRA and YSYEKL. This CDR3 is built from 15 residues. This CDR3 is CASSQGDSSENIQYF. DNA for the CDR3: TGCGCCAGCAGCCAAGGCGACAGTTCAGAAAACATTCAGTACTTC.

The chain joins TRBV5-4 to TRBJ2-4; TRBD2 is a possible D gene (7 bases). Germline loops: CDR1 SGHNT, CDR2 YYREEE (reference sequence). Trimming pared 0 bases from V and 7 bases from J, leaving 14 bases between. The CDR3 sequence is 15 residues long. This CDR3 reads CASSLVGGPINIQYF. CDR3 coding DNA: TGTGCCAGCAGCTTGGTGGGGGGGCCGATCAACATTCAGTACTTC.

This clone was counted between two and nine times. The V call is TRBV27, the J call TRBJ2-7, with 8 bases matching TRBD1. The CDR3 has 12 residues. Trimming cost V 6 bases and J 4 bases; bases outside gene matches: 2. CDR1 is MNHEY and CDR2 is SMNVEV in the germline V gene (reference sequence). CDR3 DNA: TGTGCCAGCAGCGGGACAGGTTACGAGCAGTACTTC. Its translation: CASSGTGYEQYF.

The chain recombines TRBV9 with TRBJ1-1, with D unresolved. The V end lost 0 bases, the J end lost 4 bases, and 13 bases lay between the germline ends. Germline values: CDR1 SGDLS, CDR2 YYNGEE. This CDR3 region has 15 residues. The CDR3 protein is CASSVDPGGGTEAFF. The CDR3 bases are TGTGCCAGCAGCGTAGACCCTGGAGGCGGCACTGAAGCTTTCTTT.

The chain recombines TRBV2 with TRBJ2-5, with D possibly TRBD1 on 5 matching bases. This CDR3 is 12 amino acids long. From germline, CDR1 is SNHLY and CDR2 FYNNEI. The V and J ends lost 7 bases and 3 bases respectively, with 9 bases between them. CDR3 sequence: CASIRQKETQYF. CDR3 bases: TGTGCCAGCATAAGACAGAAAGAGACCCAGTACTTC.

The table lists this clone with many counts. V gene TRBV9 combines with J gene TRBJ1-5, with a possible D match to TRBD1 (6 bases). This CDR3 comprises 16 residues. Trimming took 5 bases from V and 0 from J, leaving 15 bases between them. Germline CDR1 SGDLS, CDR2 YYNGEE. In nucleotides, the CDR3 is TGTGCCAGCAGTTTCATCAGGGGTCTTAGCAATCAGCCCCAGCATTTT. Its translation is CASSFIRGLSNQPQHF.